Presented here are 10 T cell receptor beta chains from one specimen sequenced in a study of metastatic and nonmetastatic thyroid tumors. TCRdb re-called clones from the PCR reads using MiXCR. The sample lists about 39,000 clones; 18% were seen once. Thyroid surgery was performed in patients who had received no treatment beforehand. The material sequenced was tumor tissue. These TCRs come from a female donor with papillary thyroid cancer or a benign thyroid nodule (not recorded which). Some clones in this sample may be carry-over from other donors' samples.

The V call is TRBV12-3 or TRBV12-4, the J call TRBJ1-3; possible D gene TRBD1, 6 bases. The CDR3 loop spans 18 amino acids. V was shortened by 6 bases and J by 0 bases, with 21 bases between the two germline ends. For the CDR3, the DNA is TGTGCCAGCAGCCCAAACCGGACAGCCATACTCTCTGGAAACACCATATATTTT. Protein: CASSPNRTAILSGNTIYF.

This clone was seen at least ten times. Here the CDR3 DNA reads TGCGCCAGCAGCGACCGACCCGGGACTAGCGGGACTAGCACAGATACGCAGTATTTT. It is translated as CASSDRPGTSGTSTDTQYF. V gene TRBV5-1 combines with J gene TRBJ2-3; 13 nucleotides match TRBD2. Germline CDR1 and CDR2: SGHRS and YFSETQ. The length of the CDR3 is 19 residues. The V gene end was trimmed by 4 bases and the J gene end by 0 bases; junction bases not matched to a gene: 11.

This clone appeared many times. The chain uses TRBV7-2 and TRBJ2-2; 7 nucleotides line up with TRBD1. In germline, CDR1 is SGHTA, CDR2 FQGNSA. With V trimmed by 4 bases and J by 1 base, 3 bases remained unmatched. The CDR3 totals 15 residues. CDR3 coding DNA: TGTGCCAGCAGCTACGGGGACAGGAACACCGGGGAGCTGTTTTTT. Encoded protein: CASSYGDRNTGELFF.

This clone has a handful of counts. The chain is built from TRBV19 and TRBJ2-3, with TRBD2 matching over 9 bases. The CDR3 is 15 residues long. J was trimmed by 3 bases and V by 0 bases; bases with no gene match: 1. The germline V gene has CDR1 LNHDA and CDR2 SQIVND (reference sequence). CDR3 amino acids: CASSIEAGGTDTQYF. CDR3 in DNA: TGTGCCAGTAGTATAGAAGCGGGAGGTACAGATACGCAGTATTTT.

This clone showed up many times. The chain recombines TRBV19 with TRBJ1-4; 10 positions match TRBD1. V lost 6 bases and J lost 2; bases outside the gene matches: 0. In germline, CDR1 is LNHDA, CDR2 SQIVND (reference sequence). The CDR3 sequence is 14 residues long. CDR3 DNA: TGTGCCAGTAGGGACAGGGGGACTAATGAAAAACTGTTTTTT. Protein: CASRDRGTNEKLFF.

This clone was detected only a few times. A read error may explain this, as a much larger clone is one base away. V and J are TRBV6-2 or TRBV6-3 and TRBJ1-5, with a possible D match to TRBD1 (5 bases). The CDR3 spans 15 residues. V lost 3 bases, J lost 3 bases, and 12 bases lay in between. The V gene's germline CDR1 is MNHEY and CDR2 SVGEGT. The CDR3 loop reads CASSYSKGHNQPQHF. CDR3 nucleotides: TGTGCCAGCAGTTATTCTAAGGGGCACAATCAGCCCCAGCATTTT.

This clone was found many times. The gene calls are TRBV2 and TRBJ2-2; D is unresolved. The ends were cut back, 7 bases at V and 6 bases at J, with 12 bases in the middle. CDR1 and CDR2 from the germline V gene are SNHLY and FYNNEI. The CDR3 loop spans 13 amino acids. CDR3 nucleotides: TGTGCCAGCATAGGAGAAGGATCCGGGGAGCTGTTTTTT. Translated, it gives CASIGEGSGELFF.

There are many counts of this clone. CDR3 nucleotide sequence: TGCGCCAGCAGCTTGGAGAACAGCCGCTCTGGTGAAGCTTTCTTT. It codes for CASSLENSRSGEAFF. The rearrangement joins TRBV5-1 to TRBJ1-1; unclear D gene. V dropped 0 bases and J dropped 7 bases, with 16 bases sitting between them. This CDR3 comprises 15 residues. Germline assignment: CDR1 SGHRS and CDR2 YFSETQ.

This clone appeared many times. This CDR3 reads CASSYGMGSGSNQPQHF. CDR3 nucleotide sequence: TGTGCCAGCAGCTACGGGATGGGTTCCGGGAGCAATCAGCCCCAGCATTTT. The chain combines TRBV6-1 with TRBJ1-5; the D is unclear. The V and J ends lost 6 bases and 1 base respectively, with 19 bases between them. The CDR3 runs to 17 residues. Germline V gene lookup returns CDR1 MNHNS and CDR2 SASEGT.

The rearrangement joins TRBV5-1 to TRBJ1-1; no definite D call. The germline gives CDR1 SGHRS, CDR2 YFSETQ. The length of the CDR3 is 14 residues. Trimming stripped 1 base from V and 4 bases from J, with 11 bases between. In DNA, the CDR3 is TGCGCCAGCAGCTTGATTCATGGGAGCACTGAAGCTTTCTTT. It codes for CASSLIHGSTEAFF.